What follows describes a single T cell receptor (beta chain). The CDR3 runs 14 residues. CDR1 is SGHNT, CDR2 YENEEA, per germline. Trimming shortened V by 5 bases and J by 5 bases, and 16 bases separated the two germline ends. The data were produced by immunoSEQ multiplex PCR, yet TCRdb's version contains in-frame clones alone and is incomplete. The sample lists roughly 69,000 clones; roughly 89% were seen once. The data originate from a study of blood T cell repertoires in COVID-19. Sequenced: peripheral blood. The genes are TRBV11-3 and TRBJ2-7; weak D call: TRBD2 (6 bases). This clonotype originated in a man aged 50-59 years with acute or convalescent COVID-19. The CDR3, as DNA: TGTGCCAGCAGCCGGGGCGGGGCTTACAACGAGCAGTACTTC. It yields the protein CASSRGGAYNEQYF.